The sequence of this T cell receptor beta chain was determined in a study of OX40 agonist ivuxolimab in advanced cancers. About the research overall: Patient treatment consisted of intravenous ivuxolimab administration every 2 weeks at 0.01 to 10 mg/kg. General study points: Dose levels from 0.1 to 3.0 mg/kg saw CD4+ and CD8+ blood T cells expand clonally by week 6.

Here immunoSEQ multiplex PCR was the method, and the copy in TCRdb shows in-frame clones only, minus some. The sample lists fewer than 50,000 clones, roughly 77% occurring once. Note on this clone: Its antigen is undetermined.

The CDR3 sequence is 14 residues long. Germline V gene lookup returns CDR1 SNHLY and CDR2 FYNNEI. V gave up 9 bases and J gave up 8 bases; unmatched junction bases: 8. The J gene is TRBJ2-1, the V gene TRBV2, with 12 positions matching TRBD2. Source: CD4+ or CD8+ T cells sorted from blood, taken in a trial of the OX40 agonist ivuxolimab. The TCR comes from an adult with an advanced solid tumor such as melanoma, head and neck, liver or kidney cancer. CDR3 DNA: TGTGCCAGAGCTCTAGCGGGAGGGCCCTATGAGCAGTTCTTC. Protein: CARALAGGPYEQFF.